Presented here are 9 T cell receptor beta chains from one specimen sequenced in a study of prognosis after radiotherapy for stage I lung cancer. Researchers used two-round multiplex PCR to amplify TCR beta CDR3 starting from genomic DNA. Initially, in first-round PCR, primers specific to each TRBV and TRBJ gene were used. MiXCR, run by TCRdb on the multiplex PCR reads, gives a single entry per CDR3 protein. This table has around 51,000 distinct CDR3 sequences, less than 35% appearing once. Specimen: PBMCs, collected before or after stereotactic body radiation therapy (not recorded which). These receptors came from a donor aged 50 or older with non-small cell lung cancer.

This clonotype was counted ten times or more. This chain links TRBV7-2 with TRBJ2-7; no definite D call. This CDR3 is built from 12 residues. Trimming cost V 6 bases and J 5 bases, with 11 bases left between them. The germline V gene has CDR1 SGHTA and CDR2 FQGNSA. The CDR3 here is CASSPRADEQYF. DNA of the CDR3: TGTGCCAGCAGTCCACGAGCCGACGAGCAGTACTTC.

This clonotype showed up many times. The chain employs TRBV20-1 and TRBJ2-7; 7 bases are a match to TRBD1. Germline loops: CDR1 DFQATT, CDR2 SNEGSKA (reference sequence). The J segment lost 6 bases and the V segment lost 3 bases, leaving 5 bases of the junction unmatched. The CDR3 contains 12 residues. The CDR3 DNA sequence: TGCAGTGCTAGGAGGGGGCCTGGCGAGCAGTACTTC. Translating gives CSARRGPGEQYF.

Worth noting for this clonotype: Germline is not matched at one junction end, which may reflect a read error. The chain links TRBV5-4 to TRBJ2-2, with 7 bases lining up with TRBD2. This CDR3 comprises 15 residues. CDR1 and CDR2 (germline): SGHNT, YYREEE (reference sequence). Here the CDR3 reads CASSSTSANTGELLF. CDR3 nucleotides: TGTGCTAGCAGCAGTACTAGCGCGAACACCGGGGAGCTGCTTTTT.

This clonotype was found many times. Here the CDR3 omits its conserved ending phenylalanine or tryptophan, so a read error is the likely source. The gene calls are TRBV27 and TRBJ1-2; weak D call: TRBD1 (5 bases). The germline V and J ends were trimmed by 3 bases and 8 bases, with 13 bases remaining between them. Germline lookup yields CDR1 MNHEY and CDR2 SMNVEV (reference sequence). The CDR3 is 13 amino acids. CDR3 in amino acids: CASSLKRGLGYTI. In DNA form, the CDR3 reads TGTGCCAGCAGTTTGAAGAGGGGCTTGGGCTACACCATC.

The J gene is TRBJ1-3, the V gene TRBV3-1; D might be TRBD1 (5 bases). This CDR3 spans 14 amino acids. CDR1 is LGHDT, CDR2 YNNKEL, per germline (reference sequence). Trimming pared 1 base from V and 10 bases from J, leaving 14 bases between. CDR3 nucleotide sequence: TGTGCCAGCAGCCAAGTACCCCTGGGGACGACCATATATTTT. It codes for CASSQVPLGTTIYF.

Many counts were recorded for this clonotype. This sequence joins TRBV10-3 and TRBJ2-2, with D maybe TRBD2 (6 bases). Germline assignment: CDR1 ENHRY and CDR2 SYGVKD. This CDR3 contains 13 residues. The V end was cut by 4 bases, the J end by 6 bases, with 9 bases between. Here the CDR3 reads CAISGIAAGELFF. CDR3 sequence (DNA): TGTGCCATCAGTGGAATAGCGGCCGGGGAGCTGTTTTTT.

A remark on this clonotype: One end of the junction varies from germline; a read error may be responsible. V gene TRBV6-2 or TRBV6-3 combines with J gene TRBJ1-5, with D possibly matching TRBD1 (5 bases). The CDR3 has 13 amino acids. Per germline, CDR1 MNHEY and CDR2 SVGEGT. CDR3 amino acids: CASTMERGQPHHF. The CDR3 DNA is TGTGCCAGCACCATGGAAAGGGGTCAGCCCCATCATTTT.

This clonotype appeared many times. The CDR3 DNA reads TGTGCCAGCAGCCCCCGAGGGGGGTATTCGCGGGAGCAGTACTTC. Translation gives CASSPRGGYSREQYF. The chain carries TRBV9 and TRBJ2-7; D may be TRBD1 or TRBD2 (6 bases each). Germline V gene sequence: CDR1 SGDLS, CDR2 YYNGEE. Trimming took 4 bases from V and 7 from J, leaving 21 bases between them. This CDR3 contains 15 residues.

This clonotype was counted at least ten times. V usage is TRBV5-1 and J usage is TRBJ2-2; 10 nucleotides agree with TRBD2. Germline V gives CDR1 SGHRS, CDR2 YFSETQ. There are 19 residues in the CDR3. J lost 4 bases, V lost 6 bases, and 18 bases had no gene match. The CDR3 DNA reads TGCGCCAGCACGCGATCGGTAGGGGTACTAGCGGGAAGCACCGGGGAGCTGTTTTTT. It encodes CASTRSVGVLAGSTGELFF.